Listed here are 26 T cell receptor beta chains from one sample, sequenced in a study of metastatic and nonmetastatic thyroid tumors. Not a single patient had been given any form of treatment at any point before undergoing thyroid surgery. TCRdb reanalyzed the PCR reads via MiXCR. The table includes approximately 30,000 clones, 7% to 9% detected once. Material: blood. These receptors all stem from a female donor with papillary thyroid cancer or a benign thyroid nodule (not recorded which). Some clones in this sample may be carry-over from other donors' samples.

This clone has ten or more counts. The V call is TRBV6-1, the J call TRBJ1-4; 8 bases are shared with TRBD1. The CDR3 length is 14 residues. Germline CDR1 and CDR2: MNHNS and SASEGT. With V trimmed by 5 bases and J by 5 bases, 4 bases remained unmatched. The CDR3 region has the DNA TGTGCCAGCAGTCGGACAGGGCCGAATGAAAAACTGTTTTTT. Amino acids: CASSRTGPNEKLFF.

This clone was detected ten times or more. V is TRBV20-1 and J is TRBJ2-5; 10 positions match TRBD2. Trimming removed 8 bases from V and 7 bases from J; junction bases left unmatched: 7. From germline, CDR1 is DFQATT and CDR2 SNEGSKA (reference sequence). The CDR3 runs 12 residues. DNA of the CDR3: TGCAGTACGGGACTAGCGCTCGGGACCCAGTACTTC. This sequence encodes CSTGLALGTQYF.

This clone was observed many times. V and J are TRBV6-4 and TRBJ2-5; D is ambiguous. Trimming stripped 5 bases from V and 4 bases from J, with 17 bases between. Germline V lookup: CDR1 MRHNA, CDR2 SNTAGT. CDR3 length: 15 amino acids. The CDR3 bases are TGTGCCAGCAGTTCCCAGGCAGGCGGTGGAGAGACCCAGTACTTC. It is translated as CASSSQAGGGETQYF.

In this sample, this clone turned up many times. The CDR3, as DNA: TGTGCCAGCCGCGGGACAGGGTATTCACCCCTCCACTTT. Protein sequence: CASRGTGYSPLHF. This chain connects TRBV11-1 to TRBJ1-6, with 9 bases fitting TRBD1. CDR1 SGHAT and CDR2 FQDESV come from the germline V gene (reference sequence). Losses at the gene ends were 8 bases for V and 8 bases for J; bases not matched to a gene: 4. CDR3 size: 13 residues. The full variable domain, in which reference TRBV11-1 and TRBJ1-6 provide the parts outside the CDR3, is EAEVAQSPRYKITEKSQAVAFWCDPISGHATLYWYRQILGQGPELLVQFQDESVVDDSQLPKDRFSAERLKGVDSTLKIQPAELGDSAMYLCASRGTGYSPLHFGNGTRLTVT.

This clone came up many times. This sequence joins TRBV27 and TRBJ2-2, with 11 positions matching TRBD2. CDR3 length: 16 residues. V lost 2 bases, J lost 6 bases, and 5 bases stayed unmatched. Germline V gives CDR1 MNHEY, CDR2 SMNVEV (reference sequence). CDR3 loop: CASSLSSGRVAGELFF. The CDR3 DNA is TGTGCCAGCAGTTTAAGTAGCGGGAGGGTTGCCGGGGAGCTGTTTTTT.

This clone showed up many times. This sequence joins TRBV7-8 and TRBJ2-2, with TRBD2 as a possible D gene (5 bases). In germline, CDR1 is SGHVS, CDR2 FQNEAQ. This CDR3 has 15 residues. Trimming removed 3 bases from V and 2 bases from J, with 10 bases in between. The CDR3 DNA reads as TGTGCCAGCAGCTTGGTGGGAGTTAACACCGGGGAGCTGTTTTTT. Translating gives CASSLVGVNTGELFF.

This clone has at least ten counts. This chain's CDR3 is CASSQDPLRVGYNEQFF. In DNA, the CDR3 is TGTGCCAGCAGCCAAGATCCCCTTAGGGTGGGATACAATGAGCAGTTCTTC. The rearrangement links TRBV3-1 to TRBJ2-1; D gene unclear. Germline V gene lookup returns CDR1 LGHDT and CDR2 YNNKEL (reference sequence). The CDR3 consists of 17 residues. Trimming stripped 0 bases from V and 4 bases from J, with 16 bases between.

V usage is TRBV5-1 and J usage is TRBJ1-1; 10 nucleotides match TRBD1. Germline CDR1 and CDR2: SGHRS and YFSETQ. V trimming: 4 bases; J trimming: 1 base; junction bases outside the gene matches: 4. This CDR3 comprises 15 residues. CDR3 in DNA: TGCGCCAGCAGCCTGGGACAGGGGCAGAACACTGAAGCTTTCTTT. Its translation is CASSLGQGQNTEAFF.

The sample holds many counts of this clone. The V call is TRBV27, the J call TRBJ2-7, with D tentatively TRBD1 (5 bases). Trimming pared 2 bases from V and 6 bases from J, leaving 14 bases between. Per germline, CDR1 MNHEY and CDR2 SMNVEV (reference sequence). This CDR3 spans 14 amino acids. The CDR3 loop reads CASSLGQGLGEQYF. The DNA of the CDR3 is TGTGCCAGCAGTTTAGGGCAGGGCCTGGGCGAGCAGTACTTC.

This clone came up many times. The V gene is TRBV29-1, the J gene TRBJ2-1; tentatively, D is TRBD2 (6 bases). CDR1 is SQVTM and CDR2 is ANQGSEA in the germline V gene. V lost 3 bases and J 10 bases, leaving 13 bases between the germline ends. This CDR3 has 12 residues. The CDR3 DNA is TGCAGCGTTGAGGGACTTACCTACGAGCAGTTCTTC. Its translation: CSVEGLTYEQFF.

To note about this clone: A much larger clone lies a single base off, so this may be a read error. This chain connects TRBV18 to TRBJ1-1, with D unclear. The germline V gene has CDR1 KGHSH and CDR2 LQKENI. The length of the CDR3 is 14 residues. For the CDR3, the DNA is TGTGCCGGCTCACCGAGAGACCGGGGCACTGAAGCTTTCTTT. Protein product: CAGSPRDRGTEAFF.

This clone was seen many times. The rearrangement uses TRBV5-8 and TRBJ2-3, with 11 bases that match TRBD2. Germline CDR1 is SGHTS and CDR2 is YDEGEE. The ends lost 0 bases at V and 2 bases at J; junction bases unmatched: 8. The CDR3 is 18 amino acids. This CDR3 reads CASSLVSSGGQLTDTQYF. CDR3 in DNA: TGTGCCAGCAGCTTGGTCTCTAGCGGGGGGCAACTCACAGATACGCAGTATTTT.

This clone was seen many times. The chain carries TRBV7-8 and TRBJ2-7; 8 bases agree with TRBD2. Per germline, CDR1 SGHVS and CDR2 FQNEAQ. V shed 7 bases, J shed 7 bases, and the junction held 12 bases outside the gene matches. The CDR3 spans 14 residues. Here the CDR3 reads CASIRGGQSGEQYF. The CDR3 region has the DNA TGTGCCAGCATCCGGGGGGGCCAGTCGGGAGAGCAGTACTTC.

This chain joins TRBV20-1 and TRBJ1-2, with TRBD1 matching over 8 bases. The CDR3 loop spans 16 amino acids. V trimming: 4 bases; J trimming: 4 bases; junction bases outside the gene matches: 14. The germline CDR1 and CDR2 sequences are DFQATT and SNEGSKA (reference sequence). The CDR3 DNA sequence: TGCAGTGCTACCAGGACAGGGAGCAAGTTAGGCTATGGCTACACCTTC. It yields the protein CSATRTGSKLGYGYTF.

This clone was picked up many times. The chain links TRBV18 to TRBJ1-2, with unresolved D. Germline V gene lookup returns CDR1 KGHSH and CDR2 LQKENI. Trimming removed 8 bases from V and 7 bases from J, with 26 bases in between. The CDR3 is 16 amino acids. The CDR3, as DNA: TGTGCCAGCCCCCGAGTCACACGAAGGTGGTATCCTGGCTACACCTTC. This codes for CASPRVTRRWYPGYTF.

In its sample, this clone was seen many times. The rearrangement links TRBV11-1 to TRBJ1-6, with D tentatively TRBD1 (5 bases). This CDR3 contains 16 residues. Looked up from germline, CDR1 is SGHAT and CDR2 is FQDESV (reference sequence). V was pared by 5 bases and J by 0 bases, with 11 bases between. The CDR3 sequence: CASSRDGSSYNSPLHF. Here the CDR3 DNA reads TGTGCCAGCAGCCGGGACGGGAGCTCCTATAATTCACCCCTCCACTTT.

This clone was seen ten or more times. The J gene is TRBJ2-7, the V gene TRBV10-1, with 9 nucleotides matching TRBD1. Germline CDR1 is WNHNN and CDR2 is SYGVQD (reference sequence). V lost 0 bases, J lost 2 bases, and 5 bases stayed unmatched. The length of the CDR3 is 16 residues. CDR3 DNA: TGCGCCAGCAGTGAGTCCGACAGGGGGATTACCTACGAGCAGTACTTC. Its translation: CASSESDRGITYEQYF.

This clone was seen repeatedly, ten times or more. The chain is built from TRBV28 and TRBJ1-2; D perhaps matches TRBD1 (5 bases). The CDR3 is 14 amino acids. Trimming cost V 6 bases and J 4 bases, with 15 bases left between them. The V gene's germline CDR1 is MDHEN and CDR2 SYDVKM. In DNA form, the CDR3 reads TGTGCCAGCAGAATAGGGGCTTCCATCTATGGCTACACCTTC. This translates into CASRIGASIYGYTF.

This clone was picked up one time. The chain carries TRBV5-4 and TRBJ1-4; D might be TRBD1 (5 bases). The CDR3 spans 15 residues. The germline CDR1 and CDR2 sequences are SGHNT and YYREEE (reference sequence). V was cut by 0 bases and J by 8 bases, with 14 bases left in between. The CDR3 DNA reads TGTGCCAGCAGCTTGGGTGGGGGTCGAAGAGAAAAACTGTTTTTT. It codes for CASSLGGGRREKLFF.

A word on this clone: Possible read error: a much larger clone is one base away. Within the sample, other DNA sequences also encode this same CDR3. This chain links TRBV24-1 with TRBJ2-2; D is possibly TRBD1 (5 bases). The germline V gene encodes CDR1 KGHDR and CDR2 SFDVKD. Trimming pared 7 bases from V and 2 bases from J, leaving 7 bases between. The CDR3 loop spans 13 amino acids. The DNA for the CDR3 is TGTGCCACCAGGCAGGGTAACACCGGGGAGCTGTTTTTT. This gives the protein CATRQGNTGELFF.

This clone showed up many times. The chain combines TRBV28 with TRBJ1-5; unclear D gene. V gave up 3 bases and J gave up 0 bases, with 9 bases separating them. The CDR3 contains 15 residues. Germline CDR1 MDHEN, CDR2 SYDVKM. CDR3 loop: CASSLGGNSNQPQHF. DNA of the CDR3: TGTGCCAGCAGTTTGGGCGGTAATAGCAATCAGCCCCAGCATTTT.

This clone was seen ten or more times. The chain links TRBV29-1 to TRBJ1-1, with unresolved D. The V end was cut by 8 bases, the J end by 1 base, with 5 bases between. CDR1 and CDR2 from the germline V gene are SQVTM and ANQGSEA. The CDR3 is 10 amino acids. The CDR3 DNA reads TGCAGCACCAAGAACACTGAAGCTTTCTTT. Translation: CSTKNTEAFF.

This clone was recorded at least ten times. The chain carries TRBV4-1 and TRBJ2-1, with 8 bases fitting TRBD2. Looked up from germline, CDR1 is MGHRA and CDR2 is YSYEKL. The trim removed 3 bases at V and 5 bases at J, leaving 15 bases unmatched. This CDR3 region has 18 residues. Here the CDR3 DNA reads TGCGCCAGCAGCCAGGGGAGAGGCGCGCGGCGGGGGGACAATGAGCAGTTCTTC. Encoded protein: CASSQGRGARRGDNEQFF.

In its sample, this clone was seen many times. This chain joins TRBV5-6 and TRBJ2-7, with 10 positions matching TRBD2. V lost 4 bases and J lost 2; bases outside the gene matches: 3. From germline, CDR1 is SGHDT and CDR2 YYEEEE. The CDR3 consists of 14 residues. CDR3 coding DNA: TGTGCCAGCAGCACTAGCGGGAAACCCTACGAGCAGTACTTC. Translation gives CASSTSGKPYEQYF.

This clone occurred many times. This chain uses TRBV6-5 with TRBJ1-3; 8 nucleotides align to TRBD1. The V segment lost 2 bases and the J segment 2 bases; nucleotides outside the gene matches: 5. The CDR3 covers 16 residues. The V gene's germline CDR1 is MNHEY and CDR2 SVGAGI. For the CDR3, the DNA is TGTGCCAGCAGTTACCGGCAGACAGGGGCTGGAAACACCATATATTTT. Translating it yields CASSYRQTGAGNTIYF.

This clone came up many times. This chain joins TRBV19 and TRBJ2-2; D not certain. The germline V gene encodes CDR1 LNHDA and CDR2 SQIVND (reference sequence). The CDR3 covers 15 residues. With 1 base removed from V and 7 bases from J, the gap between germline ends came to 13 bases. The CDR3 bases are TGTGCCAGTAGTATAGGGCGGAAGACGTACGGGGAGCTGTTTTTT. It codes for CASSIGRKTYGELFF.